Listed here are 23 T cell receptor beta chains from one sample, sequenced in a study of blood T cells in healthy people across ages. A second about 6 to 12 cycle PCR used barcoded and J-beta primers. TCRdb re-analysed the 5' RACE reads in MiXCR, keeping a single row per CDR3 protein. Here the sample spans about 930,000 distinct CDR3 sequences, about 29% being singletons. This same sample was also part of a study on T cells of mothers and their children.

Sequenced: blood. All receptors derive from a woman aged 40 to 55 in good health.

The chain links TRBV4-1 to TRBJ1-1; maybe TRBD1 (6 bases). Germline values: CDR1 MGHRA, CDR2 YSYEKL. The CDR3 totals 15 residues. The ends were cut back, 3 bases at V and 5 bases at J, with 16 bases in the middle. The CDR3 nucleotides are TGCGCCAGCAGCCAGCCCTTACAGGGATGGACTGAAGCTTTCTTT. Its translation: CASSQPLQGWTEAFF.

For this clonotype: A much larger clone lies a single base off, so this may be a read error. CDR3 nucleotides: TGTGCCAGCAGCCCTTGGGGACTACGGGGGATTGACTATGGCTACACCTTC. As protein: CASSPWGLRGIDYGYTF. The V gene is TRBV7-6, the J gene TRBJ1-2; a possible D gene is TRBD1 (5 bases). V lost 5 bases to trimming and J lost 3 bases, with 22 bases between them. The CDR3 is 17 amino acids. Germline V gene data show CDR1 as SGHVS and CDR2 as FNYEAQ.

This clonotype came up many times. The J gene is TRBJ2-7, the V gene TRBV29-1; D gene uncertain. The CDR3 has 14 amino acids. The V end was cut by 4 bases, the J end by 0 bases, with 13 bases between. The germline gives CDR1 SQVTM, CDR2 ANQGSEA. The CDR3 sequence is CSVVWAKSSYEQYF. CDR3 nucleotide sequence: TGCAGCGTTGTCTGGGCGAAGAGCTCCTACGAGCAGTACTTC.

The gene calls are TRBV7-9 and TRBJ2-3, with TRBD1 matching 8 bases. The V segment lost 4 bases and the J segment 1 base; nucleotides outside the gene matches: 7. Germline V lookup: CDR1 SEHNR, CDR2 FQNEAQ (reference sequence). This CDR3 is 16 amino acids long. CDR3 sequence (DNA): TGTGCCAGCAGCTGCACCTGGACAGGGTGCACAGATACGCAGTATTTT. Translating it yields CASSCTWTGCTDTQYF.

The gene calls are TRBV7-2 and TRBJ2-5, with D tentatively TRBD2 (7 bases). Germline CDR1 SGHTA, CDR2 FQGNSA. The V end was cut by 6 bases, the J end by 11 bases, with 25 bases between. The CDR3 covers 15 residues. CDR3: CASRERGGVSNEQYF. DNA for the CDR3: TGTGCCAGCAGGGAAAGGGGGGGCGTGTCCAATGAGCAGTACTTC.

This clonotype occurred many times. This chain links TRBV24-1 with TRBJ2-5, with D tentatively TRBD2 (6 bases). V lost 3 bases and J lost 0, with 13 bases in between. This CDR3 spans 16 amino acids. CDR1 and CDR2 from the germline V gene are KGHDR and SFDVKD. CDR3 in DNA: TGTGCCACCAGTGATAAATACCGGGGGAACCAAGAGACCCAGTACTTC. The encoded protein is CATSDKYRGNQETQYF.

This chain links TRBV5-1 with TRBJ2-7; a weak D match, TRBD2 (5 bases). Trimming took 0 bases from V and 5 from J, leaving 15 bases between them. Germline values: CDR1 SGHRS, CDR2 YFSETQ. The CDR3 totals 15 residues. The DNA of the CDR3 is TGCGCCAGCAGCTTGGCCGGACTCACGAACCACGAGCAGTACTTC. Protein sequence: CASSLAGLTNHEQYF.

A word on this clonotype: This is likely a read error, given that the CDR3 carries no conserved phenylalanine or tryptophan at its end. The DNA is left out, because the CDR3 cannot be placed on it with certainty; the CDR3 is given as TCRdb lists it. The V call is TRBV25-1, the J call TRBJ2-4; TRBD2 is the table's D call and was not checked against the DNA. Germline CDR1 and CDR2: MGHDK and SYGVNS. The CDR3 length is 12 residues, termini included. The CDR3 spells CASRAGGNIQYL.

This clonotype occurred a few times. This chain links TRBV4-1 with TRBJ1-2, with 9 bases identical to TRBD1. CDR1 and CDR2 (germline): MGHRA, YSYEKL. J gave up 7 bases and V 3 bases, and 15 bases lay outside the gene matches. The CDR3 sequence is 17 residues long. The CDR3 DNA sequence: TGCGCCAGCAGCCAGGCCCCCACAGGGGGCGGATCTGGTGGCTACACCTTC. Translated, it gives CASSQAPTGGGSGGYTF.

The chain has TRBV9 and TRBJ2-3; 9 nucleotides align to TRBD2. The germline gives CDR1 SGDLS, CDR2 YYNGEE. The CDR3 runs to 17 residues. After removal of 4 bases from V and 0 bases from J, the junction contained 9 bases not matched to a gene. The CDR3 DNA is TGTGCCAGCAGCCCACTGAAGACTAGCGGAAGCACAGATACGCAGTATTTT. Residues: CASSPLKTSGSTDTQYF.

For this clonotype: Its ends do not fully match the called genes, so a read error is possible. J is TRBJ2-3 and V is TRBV7-6; D remains unclear. Germline assignment: CDR1 SGHVS and CDR2 FNYEAQ. The CDR3 runs to 13 residues. The CDR3 DNA reads as TGTGCCAGCAGCTTTATGGTCACAGACACGCAGTATTTT. This translates into CASSFMVTDTQYF.

This clonotype was recorded many times. V gene TRBV12-3 or TRBV12-4 combines with J gene TRBJ2-7; no reliable D call. Deletions cut 4 bases from V and 2 bases from J, with 9 bases between. This CDR3 has 13 residues. The CDR3 DNA follows: TGTGCCAGCAGTTCCCTCGGGCCCTACGAGCAGTACTTC. This gives the protein CASSSLGPYEQYF.

This clonotype was seen repeatedly, ten times or more. This rearrangement joins TRBV7-2 to TRBJ2-3, with 7 bases aligning to TRBD2. Germline trimming cut 5 bases from V and 0 bases from J; bases unmatched to any gene: 5. CDR1 SGHTA and CDR2 FQGNSA come from the germline V gene. The CDR3 runs 15 residues. The CDR3 bases are TGTGCCAGCAGCCGCACCGGGGGGAGCACAGATACGCAGTATTTT. Translation: CASSRTGGSTDTQYF.

This clonotype was seen only a few times. The rearrangement links TRBV29-1 to TRBJ1-5, with TRBD1 matching 8 bases. V lost 4 bases, J lost 6 bases, and 5 bases stayed unmatched. The germline V gene encodes CDR1 SQVTM and CDR2 ANQGSEA. This CDR3 spans 13 amino acids. CDR3 protein: CSVAKDRAQPQHF. For the CDR3, the DNA is TGCAGCGTTGCGAAGGACAGGGCTCAGCCCCAGCATTTT.

This clonotype was detected a few times. This may arise from a read error, as a much more abundant clone is one base away. The V gene is TRBV27, the J gene TRBJ1-2; 9 bases line up with TRBD1. This CDR3 spans 14 amino acids. The V gene end was trimmed by 6 bases and the J gene end by 3 bases; junction bases not matched to a gene: 5. CDR1 is MNHEY and CDR2 is SMNVEV in the germline V gene (reference sequence). The DNA of the CDR3 is TGTGCCAGCAGAGGACAGGGGAAGGACTATGGCTACACCTTC. Its protein product is CASRGQGKDYGYTF.

The chain links TRBV5-1 to TRBJ1-1, with D hard to call. Germline CDR1 is SGHRS and CDR2 is YFSETQ. CDR3 length: 14 amino acids. V gave up 7 bases and J gave up 4 bases, with 17 bases separating them. In DNA form, the CDR3 reads TGCGCCAGCTCTAAAGCGGGAGGCCCCACTGAAGCTTTCTTT. This sequence encodes CASSKAGGPTEAFF. Full variable domain (rest looked up from reference TRBV5-1 and TRBJ1-1): KAGVTQTPRYLIKTRGQQVTLSCSPISGHRSVSWYQQTPGQGLQFLFEYFSETQRNKGNFPGRFSGRQFSNSRSEMNVSTLELGDSALYLCASSKAGGPTEAFFGQGTRLTVV.

The chain is built from TRBV2 and TRBJ2-4; 10 bases are shared with TRBD1. This CDR3 spans 17 amino acids. CDR1 SNHLY and CDR2 FYNNEI come from the germline V gene. The V segment lost 5 bases and the J segment 3 bases; nucleotides outside the gene matches: 10. Here the CDR3 reads CASSTTQGQGVKNIQYF. The CDR3 DNA reads TGTGCCAGCAGTACCACCCAAGGACAGGGGGTCAAAAACATTCAGTACTTC. The whole variable domain, remainder taken from reference TRBV2 and TRBJ2-4, is EPEVTQTPSHQVTQMGQEVILRCVPISNHLYFYWYRQILGQKVEFLVSFYNNEISEKSEIFDDQFSVERPDGSNFTLKIRSTKLEDSAMYFCASSTTQGQGVKNIQYFGAGTRLSVL.

This clonotype was seen only a few times. The rearrangement joins TRBV28 to TRBJ1-4; D gene ambiguous. The CDR3 spans 15 residues. Germline V gene data show CDR1 as MDHEN and CDR2 as SYDVKM. Trimming pared 6 bases from V and 3 bases from J, leaving 14 bases between. CDR3 nucleotides: TGTGCCAGCAGCCTCCCGATTGGTTCTAATGAAAAACTGTTTTTT. Translated, it gives CASSLPIGSNEKLFF.

The chain links TRBV28 to TRBJ1-1; TRBD1 is a possible D gene (6 bases). Germline CDR1 is MDHEN and CDR2 is SYDVKM. The CDR3 runs 14 residues. V lost 10 bases to trimming and J lost 1 base, with 16 bases between them. Written as DNA, the CDR3 is TGTGCCATTCAGACAGGTTGGGCGAACACTGAAGCTTTCTTT. Translation: CAIQTGWANTEAFF.

This clonotype was counted only a few times. V and J are TRBV20-1 and TRBJ2-2, with D perhaps matching TRBD1 (5 bases). V shed 4 bases and J shed 10 bases, with 19 bases lying between them. The CDR3 has 14 residues. The V gene's germline CDR1 is DFQATT and CDR2 SNEGSKA (reference sequence). DNA of the CDR3: TGCAGTGCTATAAGACAGCTACCAAACGAGGAGCTGTTTTTT. This translates into CSAIRQLPNEELFF.

This clonotype was observed a few times. The CDR3 is CASTSRGVGEQYF. The CDR3 bases are TGTGCCAGCACCTCGAGGGGGGTCGGCGAGCAGTACTTC. The chain couples TRBV12-3 or TRBV12-4 to TRBJ2-7; D tentatively reads TRBD1 or TRBD2 (6 bases each). V was shortened by 7 bases and J by 6 bases, with 16 bases between the two germline ends. CDR3 length: 13 residues.

This clonotype was seen just once. This clone may be a read error of a much larger clone one base away. The genes are TRBV20-1 and TRBJ2-1; either TRBD1 or TRBD2 may supply D (5 bases each). V was clipped by 3 bases and J by 8 bases, with 17 bases between them. The CDR3 runs to 14 residues. CDR1 is DFQATT, CDR2 SNEGSKA, per germline (reference sequence). The CDR3 loop reads CSASIGTGYDEQFF. CDR3 nucleotide sequence: TGCAGTGCTAGTATAGGGACGGGGTACGATGAGCAGTTCTTC.

A word on this clonotype: A much larger clone lies one base from this, so it may be a read error. CDR3 coding DNA: TGTACCAGCAGCCAAGGTGCTAGCGGCAAGTACGAGCAGTACTTC. Residues: CTSSQGASGKYEQYF. The chain carries TRBV4-2 and TRBJ2-5, with TRBD2 identical over 7 bases. The DNA end lines up better with TRBJ2-7; the J call may be wrong. This CDR3 contains 15 residues. The germline CDR1 and CDR2 sequences are LGHNA and YNFKEQ.